These 30 T cell receptor beta chains were all obtained from the same sample, sequenced in a study of beta chain features in type 1 diabetes. Every bit of the isolated RNA underwent reverse transcription, so sequencing read expressed TCRB transcripts. Here immunoSEQ multiplex PCR was the method, and the copy in TCRdb shows in-frame clones only, minus some. This sample yields roughly 380,000 clones, of which roughly a fifth are seen a single time; 0.044% belongs to the top ten. Source material: naive CD4+ T cells from blood. These receptors were obtained from a young woman in good health.

The J gene is TRBJ2-3, the V gene TRBV5-1; 9 bases are a match to TRBD1. After removal of 0 bases from V and 6 bases from J, the junction contained 5 bases not matched to a gene. The CDR3 is made up of 15 amino acids. Germline CDR1 reads SGHRS; CDR2 reads YFSETQ. CDR3 in amino acids: CASSLAGQGPDTQYF. The CDR3 DNA is TGCGCCAGCAGCTTGGCGGGACAGGGCCCGGATACGCAGTATTTT.

This clone was observed a handful of times. The rearrangement joins TRBV28 to TRBJ1-5; no firm D call. The CDR3 loop spans 15 amino acids. Trimming left V 2 bases short and J 4 bases short, with 12 bases between. From germline, CDR1 is MDHEN and CDR2 SYDVKM. The CDR3 protein is CASSLLVAGNQPQHF. The CDR3 nucleotides are TGTGCCAGCAGTTTACTGGTTGCGGGGAATCAGCCCCAGCATTTT.

CDR3 sequence reads: CASSHTGGKHGYTF. Here the CDR3 DNA reads TGTGCCAGCAGTCACACAGGGGGGAAGCATGGCTACACCTTC. This chain connects TRBV27 to TRBJ1-2; 8 bases match TRBD1. Losses at the gene ends were 5 bases for V and 6 bases for J; bases not matched to a gene: 8. The CDR3 has 14 amino acids. CDR1 MNHEY and CDR2 SMNVEV come from the germline V gene (reference sequence).

This clone was detected only a few times. V usage is TRBV6-8 and J usage is TRBJ2-3, with a weak D call TRBD1 (6 bases). The CDR3 runs to 16 residues. Germline V gives CDR1 MNHGY, CDR2 SAAAGT. V lost 6 bases to trimming and J lost 0 bases, with 16 bases between them. CDR3 amino acids: CASSPGQDFSTDTQYF. In nucleotides, the CDR3 is TGTGCCAGCAGCCCGGGACAAGACTTTAGCACAGATACGCAGTATTTT.

V and J are TRBV5-1 and TRBJ2-5, with D possibly being TRBD1 (6 bases). The germline V gene has CDR1 SGHRS and CDR2 YFSETQ. The CDR3 spans 17 residues. Trimming took 0 bases from V and 2 from J, leaving 17 bases between them. The CDR3 loop is CASSLGGGNRAQETQYF. DNA of the CDR3: TGCGCCAGCAGCTTGGGAGGGGGTAATAGGGCTCAAGAGACCCAGTACTTC.

The rearrangement links TRBV19 to TRBJ1-2, with unresolved D. The CDR3 loop spans 13 amino acids. The V end lost 6 bases, the J end lost 4 bases, and 12 bases lay between the germline ends. Germline V gene lookup returns CDR1 LNHDA and CDR2 SQIVND (reference sequence). The CDR3 bases are TGTGCCAGTAGGATTCCAGGCCGCTATGGCTACACCTTC. Translated: CASRIPGRYGYTF. Complete variable domain (other parts from reference TRBV19 and TRBJ1-2): DGGITQSPKYLFRKEGQNVTLSCEQNLNHDAMYWYRQDPGQGLRLIYYSQIVNDFQKGDIAEGYSVSREKKESFPLTVTSAQKNPTAFYLCASRIPGRYGYTFGSGTRLTVV.

V is TRBV28 and J is TRBJ2-7; no clear D gene. Trimming shortened V by 4 bases and J by 1 base, and 20 bases separated the two germline ends. The CDR3 is made up of 17 amino acids. Germline CDR1 MDHEN, CDR2 SYDVKM. CDR3 coding DNA: TGTGCCAGCAGTTCACCGCGTCTGAACGTTCGATCCTACGAGCAGTACTTC. This gives the protein CASSSPRLNVRSYEQYF.

Comments on this clone: Its ends do not fully match the called genes, so a read error is possible. CDR3 in amino acids: CASSVDHNNSPLHF. In nucleotides, the CDR3 is TGTGCCAGCAGCGTAGATCACAATAACTCACCCCTCCACTTT. V is TRBV9 and J is TRBJ1-6; D is unclear. This CDR3 has 14 amino acids. Germline CDR1 SGDLS, CDR2 YYNGEE.

This clone was seen a handful of times. The J gene is TRBJ2-1, the V gene TRBV5-1, with 10 bases fitting TRBD1. CDR1 SGHRS and CDR2 YFSETQ come from the germline V gene. CDR3 size: 14 residues. The V segment lost 4 bases and the J segment 7 bases; nucleotides outside the gene matches: 5. The CDR3 bases are TGCGCCAGCAGCATCGGACAGGGGGGGAATGAGCAGTTCTTC. This codes for CASSIGQGGNEQFF.

This CDR3 is CASSRGQPPREQYF. CDR3 coding DNA: TGTGCCAGCAGCCGGGGACAGCCCCCCCGAGAGCAGTACTTC. The chain employs TRBV11-2 and TRBJ2-7, with 7 bases aligning to TRBD1. Germline values: CDR1 SGHAT, CDR2 FQNNGV. The junction had 11 bases not matched to a gene; V was cut back by 5 bases and J by 7 bases. The CDR3 totals 14 residues.

This clone was seen only a few times. The CDR3 bases are TGCAGCGTTGAGAAGGGGCCAGGTGGAAACACCATATATTTT. Translated, it gives CSVEKGPGGNTIYF. The rearrangement links TRBV29-1 to TRBJ1-3; possibly TRBD1 for D (5 bases). The germline CDR1 and CDR2 sequences are SQVTM and ANQGSEA. The length of the CDR3 is 14 residues. Trimming shortened V by 3 bases and J by 3 bases, and 12 bases separated the two germline ends. Full variable domain (remainder filled in from reference TRBV29-1 and TRBJ1-3): SAVISQKPSRDICQRGTSLTIQCQVDSQVTMMFWYRQQPGQSLTLIATANQGSEATYESGFVIDKFPISRPNLTFSTLTVSNMSPEDSSIYLCSVEKGPGGNTIYFGEGSWLTVV.

The J gene is TRBJ2-1, the V gene TRBV9; TRBD2 might be the D (5 bases). The CDR3 covers 16 residues. The germline V gene encodes CDR1 SGDLS and CDR2 YYNGEE. V was shortened by 4 bases and J by 6 bases, with 20 bases between the two germline ends. The DNA of the CDR3 is TGTGCCAGCAGCCCCCAAGGGCTAGCTGGGATCAATGAGCAGTTCTTC. Translated, it gives CASSPQGLAGINEQFF. The full variable domain, rest sourced from reference TRBV9 and TRBJ2-1, is DSGVTQTPKHLITATGQRVTLRCSPRSGDLSVYWYQQSLDQGLQFLIQYYNGEERAKGNILERFSAQQFPDLHSELNLSSLELGDSALYFCASSPQGLAGINEQFFGPGTRLTVL.

V is TRBV4-3 and J is TRBJ2-5, with D unresolved. Germline V gene sequence: CDR1 LGHNA, CDR2 YSLEER. The CDR3 has 11 residues. V lost 6 bases to trimming and J lost 5 bases, with 7 bases between them. The CDR3: CASRGHETQYF. As DNA, the CDR3 is TGCGCCAGCAGGGGCCACGAGACCCAGTACTTC.

For the CDR3, the DNA is TGTGCCTGGAGTCGCAGGGGCGGCTATGGCTACACCTTC. Residues: CAWSRRGGYGYTF. V gene TRBV30 combines with J gene TRBJ1-2, with D tentatively TRBD1 (6 bases). V lost 2 bases, J lost 4 bases, and 11 bases lay in between. This CDR3 has 13 amino acids. Germline CDR1 and CDR2: GTSNPN and SVGIG (reference sequence).

The genes are TRBV9 and TRBJ2-5, with a tentative D call TRBD2 (6 bases). The CDR3 has 13 residues. In germline, CDR1 is SGDLS, CDR2 YYNGEE. Deletions cut 0 bases from V and 7 bases from J, with 10 bases between. The CDR3, as DNA: TGTGCCAGCAGCGTAGACCAGGGAGGGACCCAGTACTTC. Amino acid sequence: CASSVDQGGTQYF.

This clone was found a few times. V is TRBV30 and J is TRBJ2-1; 10 bases fit TRBD2. The junction had 7 bases not matched to a gene; V was cut back by 3 bases and J by 5 bases. The CDR3 covers 15 residues. Germline values: CDR1 GTSNPN, CDR2 SVGIG (reference sequence). The CDR3 loop is CAWSLAGGHHNEQFF. CDR3 bases: TGTGCCTGGAGCTTAGCGGGAGGACATCACAATGAGCAGTTCTTC.

This clone has only one observation. The rearrangement uses TRBV2 and TRBJ1-2; D perhaps matches TRBD1 (5 bases). V lost 10 bases and J lost 3, with 18 bases in between. Looked up from germline, CDR1 is SNHLY and CDR2 is FYNNEI. The CDR3 length is 14 residues. As DNA, the CDR3 is TGTGCCAACATCGGAGGGACGGACCACTATGGCTACACCTTC. This sequence encodes CANIGGTDHYGYTF.

This clone occurred a few times. V gene TRBV25-1 combines with J gene TRBJ2-5, with D perhaps TRBD1 (6 bases). The CDR3 has 13 amino acids. With 9 bases removed from V and 2 bases from J, the gap between germline ends came to 13 bases. Germline V gene sequence: CDR1 MGHDK, CDR2 SYGVNS. Written as DNA, the CDR3 is TGTGCCAGAATACGGACAGAGCAAGAGACCCAGTACTTC. This translates into CARIRTEQETQYF.

The rearrangement uses TRBV29-1 and TRBJ2-4, with a tentative D call TRBD2 (6 bases). The germline gives CDR1 SQVTM, CDR2 ANQGSEA. The CDR3 consists of 13 residues. The ends were cut back, 6 bases at V and 2 bases at J, with 11 bases in the middle. The CDR3 bases are TGCAGCGTGGGGGGTCAAACCAAAAACATTCAGTACTTC. This encodes CSVGGQTKNIQYF.

As regards this clone: The identical CDR3 is also encoded by other nucleotide sequences in the sample. The chain links TRBV5-1 to TRBJ2-3, with 12 bases that match TRBD2. This CDR3 is 16 amino acids long. The V segment lost 4 bases and the J segment 0 bases; nucleotides outside the gene matches: 3. Germline CDR1 and CDR2: SGHRS and YFSETQ. CDR3 amino acids: CASSPGTSGSTDTQYF. The CDR3 bases are TGCGCCAGCAGCCCCGGGACTAGCGGGAGCACAGATACGCAGTATTTT.

This clone was found once. This chain connects TRBV4-1 to TRBJ2-3; TRBD2 matches 7 bases. V shed 9 bases and J 8 bases; nucleotides not matched to a gene: 2. This CDR3 comprises 10 residues. Germline V lookup: CDR1 MGHRA, CDR2 YSYEKL. This CDR3 is CASGGGTQYF. For the CDR3, the DNA is TGCGCCAGTGGGGGGGGTACGCAGTATTTT.

This chain links TRBV7-2 with TRBJ1-2; D may be TRBD1 (5 bases). From germline, CDR1 is SGHTA and CDR2 FQGNSA. Trimming removed 2 bases from V and 4 bases from J, with 14 bases in between. This CDR3 has 15 amino acids. The CDR3 is CASSLQGRSSYGYTF. In DNA, the CDR3 is TGTGCCAGCAGCTTACAGGGCCGCTCGAGCTATGGCTACACCTTC.

This clone was detected a few times. The chain uses TRBV9 and TRBJ2-1; TRBD1 aligns across 10 bases. After removal of 0 bases from V and 9 bases from J, the junction contained 9 bases not matched to a gene. This CDR3 is 16 amino acids long. The germline gives CDR1 SGDLS, CDR2 YYNGEE. Here the CDR3 reads CASSVGGTGVLSEQFF. In DNA form, the CDR3 reads TGTGCCAGCAGCGTAGGGGGGACAGGGGTACTCAGTGAGCAGTTCTTC.

This clone occurred a few times. The gene calls are TRBV5-1 and TRBJ2-1, with 13 bases that match TRBD2. This CDR3 is built from 15 residues. CDR1 SGHRS and CDR2 YFSETQ come from the germline V gene. Losses at the gene ends were 6 bases for V and 5 bases for J; bases not matched to a gene: 5. CDR3 DNA: TGCGCCAGCACTTGGACTAGCGGGAGTGACAATGAGCAGTTCTTC. Residues: CASTWTSGSDNEQFF.

This clone turned up a few times. The J gene is TRBJ1-2, the V gene TRBV7-2; no clear D. V lost 1 base and J lost 7, with 10 bases in between. Looked up from germline, CDR1 is SGHTA and CDR2 is FQGNSA. The CDR3 extends over 13 amino acids. CDR3 sequence (DNA): TGTGCCAGCAGCTTAGTGCCAGGAGGTGGCTACACCTTC. Translated, it gives CASSLVPGGGYTF.

CDR3 DNA sequence: TGTGCCAGCAGTTACCTAGGGACAGGGACTGAAGCTTTCTTT. This gives the protein CASSYLGTGTEAFF. The chain uses TRBV6-5 and TRBJ1-1; 9 positions match TRBD1. In germline, CDR1 is MNHEY, CDR2 SVGAGI. This CDR3 region has 14 residues. Trimming took 2 bases from V and 5 from J; bases not matched to a gene: 3.

This clone was detected only a few times. This chain joins TRBV15 and TRBJ2-3; 10 bases line up with TRBD1. The germline V gene has CDR1 LNHNV and CDR2 YYDKDF (reference sequence). Trimming removed 5 bases from V and 3 bases from J; junction bases left unmatched: 8. CDR3 length: 16 amino acids. CDR3 nucleotide sequence: TGTGCCACCAGCCCAGGACAGGGGGAGGGTACAGATACGCAGTATTTT. This translates into CATSPGQGEGTDTQYF.

The chain uses TRBV30 and TRBJ2-6; D is undetermined. The CDR3 totals 14 residues. V was pared by 7 bases and J by 0 bases, with 10 bases between. Germline V lookup: CDR1 GTSNPN, CDR2 SVGIG (reference sequence). The CDR3 nucleotides read TGTGCCTCCCACCCGAGCTCTGGGGCCAACGTCCTGACTTTC. Protein product: CASHPSSGANVLTF.

This clone was seen a handful of times. This rearrangement joins TRBV6-6 to TRBJ2-1; 11 bases match TRBD2. The V gene end was trimmed by 10 bases and the J gene end by 8 bases; junction bases not matched to a gene: 4. The germline V gene has CDR1 MNHNY and CDR2 SVGAGI (reference sequence). This CDR3 is 12 amino acids long. CDR3 region: CAITSGRDEQFF. CDR3 DNA: TGTGCCATCACTAGCGGGAGAGATGAGCAGTTCTTC.

This clone turned up a few times. V is TRBV5-1 and J is TRBJ2-3; tentative D call: TRBD1 (5 bases). CDR3 length: 14 amino acids. Germline values: CDR1 SGHRS, CDR2 YFSETQ. Trimming left V 1 base short and J 3 bases short, with 9 bases between. CDR3 DNA: TGCGCCAGCAGCTTGCAGCCAGGGACAGATACGCAGTATTTT. Translation gives CASSLQPGTDTQYF.